This T cell receptor beta chain was observed in a study of tumor and adjacent non-tumor tissue in lung cancer. Study observations and caveats: Tumor repertoires had a smaller top 100 clone share than normal lung. Compared with tumor, normal lung showed significantly lower TCR diversity.

This clonotype was seen at least ten times. Antigen: not known. This sample's RNA came from whole unsorted tissue. Chemotherapy-naive patients with new lung cancer underwent thoracic surgery in China, August–late 2014. The library came from three nested PCR rounds adapted from ARM-PCR protocols. TCRdb re-called the multiplex PCR reads through MiXCR, storing one row per CDR3 protein. This sample has about 85,000 distinct CDR3 sequences, with roughly 62% found just once. The length of the CDR3 is 13 residues. CDR1 and CDR2 from the germline V gene are DFQATT and SNEGSKA (reference sequence). Trimming shortened V by 1 base and J by 9 bases, and 16 bases separated the two germline ends.

The chain links TRBV20-1 to TRBJ2-7; D not certain. The sequence came from a man in his 70s with non-small cell lung cancer. The sample consisted of lung tumor tissue. CDR3 region: CSARGIGNPVQYF. The CDR3 coding sequence is TGCAGTGCTAGAGGCATAGGAAACCCCGTGCAGTACTTC.